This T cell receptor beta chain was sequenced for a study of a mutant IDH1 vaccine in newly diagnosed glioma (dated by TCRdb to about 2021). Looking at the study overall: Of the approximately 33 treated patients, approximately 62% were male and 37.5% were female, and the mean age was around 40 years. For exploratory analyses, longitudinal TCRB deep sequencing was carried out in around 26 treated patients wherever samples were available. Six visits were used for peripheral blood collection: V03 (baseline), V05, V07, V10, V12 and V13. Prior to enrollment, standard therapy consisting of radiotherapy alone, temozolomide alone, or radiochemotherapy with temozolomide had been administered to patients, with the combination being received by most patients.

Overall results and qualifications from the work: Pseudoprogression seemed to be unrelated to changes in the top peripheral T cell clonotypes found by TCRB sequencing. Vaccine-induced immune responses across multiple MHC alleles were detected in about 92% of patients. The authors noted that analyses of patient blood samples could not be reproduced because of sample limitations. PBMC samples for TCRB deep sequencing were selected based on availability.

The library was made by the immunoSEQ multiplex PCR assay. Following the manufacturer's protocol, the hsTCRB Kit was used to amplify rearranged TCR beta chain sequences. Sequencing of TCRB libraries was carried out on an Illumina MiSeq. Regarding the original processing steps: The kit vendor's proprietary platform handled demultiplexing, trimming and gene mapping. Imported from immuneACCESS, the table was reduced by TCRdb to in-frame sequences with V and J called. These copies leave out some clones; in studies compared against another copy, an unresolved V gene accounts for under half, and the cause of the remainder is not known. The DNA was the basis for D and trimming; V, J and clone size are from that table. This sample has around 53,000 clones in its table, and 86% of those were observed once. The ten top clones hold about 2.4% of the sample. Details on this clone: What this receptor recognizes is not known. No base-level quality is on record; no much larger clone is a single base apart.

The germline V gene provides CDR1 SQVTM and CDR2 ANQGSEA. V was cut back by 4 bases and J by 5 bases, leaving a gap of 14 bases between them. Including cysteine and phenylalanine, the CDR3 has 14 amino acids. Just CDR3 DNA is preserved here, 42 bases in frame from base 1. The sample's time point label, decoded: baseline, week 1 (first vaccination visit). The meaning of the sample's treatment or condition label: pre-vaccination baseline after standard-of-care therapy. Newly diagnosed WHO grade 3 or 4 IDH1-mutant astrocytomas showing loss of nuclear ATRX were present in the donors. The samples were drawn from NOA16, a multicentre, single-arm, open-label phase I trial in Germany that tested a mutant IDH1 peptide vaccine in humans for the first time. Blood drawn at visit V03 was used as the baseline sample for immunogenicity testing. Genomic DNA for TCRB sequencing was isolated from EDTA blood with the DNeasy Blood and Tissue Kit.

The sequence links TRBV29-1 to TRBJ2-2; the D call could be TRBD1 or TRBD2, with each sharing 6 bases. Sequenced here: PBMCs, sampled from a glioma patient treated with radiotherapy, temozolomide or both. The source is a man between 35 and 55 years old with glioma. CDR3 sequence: CSVGRGEGTGELFF. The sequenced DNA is TGCAGCGTTGGAAGGGGGGAAGGAACCGGGGAGCTGTTTTTT.